These T cell receptor beta chains were read from a single sample in a study of PD-1 blockade in classical Hodgkin lymphoma. The repertoire was sequenced with immunoSEQ multiplex PCR; TCRdb's copy has only in-frame clones and lacks some. The sample has 40,000 or so clones; 60% to 85% are singletons. The sample consisted of peripheral blood mononuclear cells (PBMCs), taken at baseline. These receptors were obtained from a human donor with classical Hodgkin lymphoma. Both conserved end residues are part of each CDR3. The D gene is left open where the match is weak. Clone size is stated in some rows and not others, as once, few, many or a class when expanded.

size,D,J,V,DNA,CDR3
-,TRBD1,TRBJ1-2,TRBV6-5,TGTGCCAGCAGTTACTCGGGACAGCATGGCTACACCTTC,CASSYSGQHGYTF
-,-,TRBJ2-3,TRBV10-2,TGCGCCAGCAGTGAGTTTTCCGGGGGGCAGTATTTT,CASSEFSGGQYF
-,TRBD1,TRBJ1-1,TRBV29-1,TGCAGCGTTGAACGGAATCGGGACAGTACTGAAGCTTTCTTT,CSVERNRDSTEAFF
once,-,TRBJ2-7,TRBV18,TGTGCCAGCTCACCGTACAGCTCCTACGAGCAGTACTTC,CASSPYSSYEQYF
-,-,TRBJ2-5,TRBV7-9,TGTGCCAGCAGCCTGATCGAAGAGACCCAGTACTTC,CASSLIEETQYF
-,-,TRBJ1-5,TRBV28,TGTGCCAGCAGTTTAAGAGACAGGCCTTATCAGCCCCAGCATTTT,CASSLRDRPYQPQHF
once,-,TRBJ1-3,TRBV5-1,TGCGCCAGCAGCTTGGCTGGGACTGGAAACACCATATATTTT,CASSLAGTGNTIYF
-,-,TRBJ1-1,TRBV7-8,TGTGCCAGCAGCATCCAGGGATACACTGAAGCTTTCTTT,CASSIQGYTEAFF
-,-,TRBJ2-5,TRBV7-9,TGTGCCAGCAGCTTAGTAGACGGATCTGAGACCCAGTACTTC,CASSLVDGSETQYF
-,TRBD2,TRBJ2-3,TRBV2,TGTGCCAGCAGCGGGATGACTAGCGGGAGGCCAGATACGCAGTATTTT,CASSGMTSGRPDTQYF
-,TRBD1,TRBJ1-3,TRBV27,TGTGCCAGCAGTTTGGACAGGGGCGGCGGAAACACCATATATTTT,CASSLDRGGGNTIYF
few,-,TRBJ2-7,TRBV6-5,TGTGCCAGCAGTTACTTCGGGGACGGATCCTACGAGCAGTACTTC,CASSYFGDGSYEQYF
-,-,TRBJ2-7,TRBV10-2,TGCGCCAGCAGTGAGCGGGACCCCTACGAGCAGTACTTC,CASSERDPYEQYF
-,-,TRBJ1-1,TRBV6-5,TGTGCCAGCAGGGTCGGGGGGCTACGGGACACTGAAGCTTTCTTT,CASRVGGLRDTEAFF
once,-,TRBJ1-5,TRBV14,TGTGCCAGCAGCCAGGGGGCGCGTACTAACAATCAGCCCCAGCATTTT,CASSQGARTNNQPQHF
many,TRBD1,TRBJ1-1,TRBV18,TGTGCCAGCTCGCGGGACAGGGGGGCTGAAGCTTTCTTT,CASSRDRGAEAFF
once,-,TRBJ1-2,TRBV7-9,TGTGCCAGCAGCTTAGAGGCCGACAGCGCTGGCTACACCTTC,CASSLEADSAGYTF
-,-,TRBJ1-1,TRBV28,TGTGCCAGCAGTTTATATATCCGGCCCCCGCCAGAAGCTTTCTTT,CASSLYIRPPPEAFF
once,-,TRBJ1-1,TRBV28,TGTGCCAGCAGTTCCCCCCCTGAAGTGGAAGGTGGAGCTTTCTTT,CASSSPPEVEGGAFF
-,-,TRBJ1-4,TRBV6-1,TGTGCCAGCAGTAGTAGAGGCCGGACTAATGAAAAACTGTTTTTT,CASSSRGRTNEKLFF
-,-,TRBJ2-7,TRBV6-1,TGTGCCAGCAGTGAAGGATACTACGAGCAGTACTTC,CASSEGYYEQYF
-,-,TRBJ2-6,TRBV27,TGTGCCAGCAGTTTCGGAATTCGGCCGCGCTCTGGGGCCAACGTCCTGACTTTC,CASSFGIRPRSGANVLTF
-,-,TRBJ2-3,TRBV15,TGTGCCACCAGTAACCAAATAGGGATGGCTACTAGCACAGATACGCAGTATTTT,CATSNQIGMATSTDTQYF
-,TRBD2,TRBJ2-7,TRBV7-9,TGTGCCAGCAGCGCCCTAGCGGGGGTAACCTACGAGCAGTACTTC,CASSALAGVTYEQYF
-,-,TRBJ2-1,TRBV6-1,TGTGCCAGCAGCTATCTTTCGAGCTCCTACAATGAGCAGTTCTTC,CASSYLSSSYNEQFF
few,-,TRBJ2-3,TRBV14,TGTGCCAGCAGCCCCGGCACAGATACGCAGTATTTT,CASSPGTDTQYF
-,-,TRBJ2-1,TRBV5-1,TGCGCCAGCAGCTTGGGGACCAAAGGCGATGAGCAGTTCTTC,CASSLGTKGDEQFF
-,-,TRBJ2-7,TRBV7-9,TGTGCCAGCAGCCTACTGATCTCCGGGAACCAGTACTTC,CASSLLISGNQYF
-,-,TRBJ2-7,TRBV10-1,TGCGCCAGCATGATGACAGGCGGACACGAGCAGTACTTC,CASMMTGGHEQYF
-,-,TRBJ1-1,TRBV29-1,TGCAGCGTTGCCAGGCTGAACACTGAAGCTTTCTTT,CSVARLNTEAFF
-,-,TRBJ2-2,TRBV4-2,TGTGCCAGCAGCCAAGGTTTAATGGTGGGGGCCGGGGAGCTGTTTTTT,CASSQGLMVGAGELFF
-,-,TRBJ1-2,TRBV9,TGTGCCAGCAGCGTTATGGTCCGCTATGGCTACACCTTC,CASSVMVRYGYTF
-,-,TRBJ1-2,TRBV14,TGTGCCAGCAGCCAAGAAATGAAGAGGGGCTACACCTTC,CASSQEMKRGYTF
-,TRBD1,TRBJ2-6,TRBV2,TGTGCCAGCAGCTTTGACAGGGCCTCTGGGGCCAACGTCCTGACTTTC,CASSFDRASGANVLTF
-,-,TRBJ1-2,TRBV6-6,TGTGCCAGCAGTGTGTACCGGGACCCTGGAAGGTCGACCTTC,CASSVYRDPGRSTF
-,TRBD2,TRBJ2-1,TRBV19,TGTGCCAGTACCCTCTCCGGGACTAGCGCCCAACGCCGGTTCTTC,CASTLSGTSAQRRFF
-,-,TRBJ2-3,TRBV9,TGTGCCAGCAGCGGGGAGGACATTTTCTCAGATACGCAGTATTTT,CASSGEDIFSDTQYF
-,-,TRBJ1-3,TRBV18,TGTGCCAGCTCACCACTAGGCAGGGACAAATCTGGAAACACCATATATTTT,CASSPLGRDKSGNTIYF
medium-sized,TRBD1,TRBJ2-7,TRBV19,TGTGCCAGTAGTATAGCACAGGGGGCCCCCTACGAGCAGTACTTC,CASSIAQGAPYEQYF
-,TRBD2,TRBJ2-3,TRBV7-2,TGTGCCAGCAGCTCACTAGCGGGAGGGCCGGATACGCAGTATTTT,CASSSLAGGPDTQYF
-,-,TRBJ2-7,TRBV28,TGTGCCAGCAGTTGGGGGACCTACGAGCAGTACTTC,CASSWGTYEQYF
large,-,TRBJ2-7,TRBV4-3,TGCGCCAGCAGCCAAGAACGGGGGGCCCGCTACGAGCAGTACTTC,CASSQERGARYEQYF
few,TRBD2,TRBJ2-7,TRBV14,TGTGCCAGCAGCGGCGGGAGTAGGCAGTACTTC,CASSGGSRQYF
-,TRBD2,TRBJ2-7,TRBV7-2,TGTGCCAGCAGCTTAGCTGTCGGACTAGGCTACGAGCAGTACTTC,CASSLAVGLGYEQYF
-,-,TRBJ1-4,TRBV10-3,TGTGCCATCAGTGACACAAGGGATAATGAAAAACTGTTTTTT,CAISDTRDNEKLFF
-,TRBD2,TRBJ2-1,TRBV19,TGTGCCAGTAGTATAAACGGGAGGGCCAACAATGAGCAGTTCTTC,CASSINGRANNEQFF
-,-,TRBJ2-3,TRBV5-1,TGCGCCAGCAGCTTGGATCCGGGACTTAGCACAGATACGCAGTATTTT,CASSLDPGLSTDTQYF
-,-,TRBJ1-1,TRBV28,TGTGCCAGCAGTTTATGGGGTACAGGGAACACTGAAGCTTTCTTT,CASSLWGTGNTEAFF
once,-,TRBJ2-1,TRBV4-3,TGCGCCAGCAGCCAAGCACAGGACAATGAGCAGTTCTTC,CASSQAQDNEQFF
-,-,TRBJ2-7,TRBV27,TGTGCCAGCAGTTTATCGGGGGACTTTCCGCCGTACGAGCAGTACTTC,CASSLSGDFPPYEQYF
few,-,TRBJ1-3,TRBV28,TGTGCCAGCAGTCTAGTGGGGAGGGTCTCTGGAAACACCATATATTTT,CASSLVGRVSGNTIYF
-,-,TRBJ2-7,TRBV11-2,TGTGCCAGCAGCCCCCGGACAATATCCTCCTCCGAGCAGTACTTC,CASSPRTISSSEQYF
-,-,TRBJ2-1,TRBV11-2,TGTGCCAGCAGCTTACTCCCCCAGGCCTACAGTGAGCAGTTCTTC,CASSLLPQAYSEQFF